This T cell receptor beta chain was found in a study of spatial heterogeneity in lung cancer. Across the whole study: Compared with alpha-chain sequences, beta-chain sequences were consistently detected in greater numbers.

As to time point: sample taken at primary tumor resection. The authors sequenced whole RNA from tumor, nontumor lung or frozen PBMC without sorting. The donors were 55 to 85 patients with non-small cell lung cancer that was early-stage and untreated. On each TCR cDNA molecule, a unique molecular identifier was present. Using its own MiXCR run on the 5' RACE reads, TCRdb lists one record per CDR3 protein. The sample lists some 11,000 distinct CDR3 sequences, approximately 8.6% occurring once. Judged by abundance, this clonotype is medium-sized (0.01 to 0.1%). The receptor was derived from a male donor with early-stage non-small cell lung cancer. The sequenced sample was PBMCs, obtained at surgery.

The CDR3: CASSLWGHYNEQFF. The CDR3, as DNA: TGTGCCAGCAGCTTGTGGGGCCACTACAATGAGCAGTTCTTC. The chain is built from TRBV5-5 and TRBJ2-1, with D tentatively TRBD1 (5 bases). V gave up 1 base and J gave up 3 bases, with 8 bases separating them. Germline V lookup: CDR1 SGHKS, CDR2 YYEKEE (reference sequence). The CDR3 loop spans 14 amino acids. Supplemented by reference TRBV5-5 and TRBJ2-1, the full variable domain reads DAGVTQSPTHLIKTRGQQVTLRCSPISGHKSVSWYQQVLGQGPQFIFQYYEKEERGRGNFPDRFSARQFPNYSSELNVNALLLGDSALYLCASSLWGHYNEQFFGPGTRLTVL.